The 7 T cell receptor beta chains below were found in one sample sequenced in a study of cytotoxic CD8 clonotypes in ibrutinib-treated CLL. Sequencing was performed with immunoSEQ multiplex PCR; in TCRdb, only in-frame clones are kept and a portion is missing. This table holds roughly 180,000 clones, approximately 80% found once. The sample was PBMCs, taken after 24 months of ibrutinib treatment. These receptors were collected from a human donor with chronic lymphocytic leukemia.

The CDR3 DNA reads TGTGCCAGCAGCTTCGATGTCAGGACCCCGTTCGCTTTCTTT. This translates into CASSFDVRTPFAFF. The chain employs TRBV7-9 and TRBJ1-1; D gene ambiguous. Trimming pared 3 bases from V and 11 bases from J, leaving 19 bases between. Per the germline V gene, CDR1 is SEHNR and CDR2 is FQNEAQ (reference sequence). The CDR3 has 14 amino acids.

The chain combines TRBV7-9 with TRBJ2-3; D possibly corresponds to TRBD1 (5 bases). This CDR3 comprises 14 residues. Germline V lookup: CDR1 SEHNR, CDR2 FQNEAQ (reference sequence). Between the trimmed V and J ends, which lost 3 bases and 2 bases, there was a span of 9 bases. This chain's CDR3 is CASSFRQNTDTQYF. CDR3 coding DNA: TGTGCCAGCAGCTTTCGACAGAACACAGATACGCAGTATTTT.

Here the CDR3 reads CASSLGQALSYEQYF. CDR3 in DNA: TGCGCCAGCAGCTTGGGGCAGGCCTTGTCCTACGAGCAGTACTTC. The rearrangement uses TRBV5-1 and TRBJ2-7; no reliable D call. This CDR3 spans 15 amino acids. CDR1 is SGHRS and CDR2 is YFSETQ in the germline V gene. Trimming left V 0 bases short and J 1 base short, with 11 bases between. The full variable domain, rest sourced from reference TRBV5-1 and TRBJ2-7, is KAGVTQTPRYLIKTRGQQVTLSCSPISGHRSVSWYQQTPGQGLQFLFEYFSETQRNKGNFPGRFSGRQFSNSRSEMNVSTLELGDSALYLCASSLGQALSYEQYFGPGTRLTVT.

CDR3: CAISPTLRELFF. In DNA form, the CDR3 reads TGTGCCATCAGCCCTACCTTGCGGGAGCTGTTTTTT. The chain has TRBV10-3 and TRBJ2-2; D is undetermined. Trimming left V 6 bases short and J 9 bases short, with 11 bases between. CDR1 and CDR2 from the germline V gene are ENHRY and SYGVKD. CDR3 size: 12 residues.

V gene TRBV7-2 combines with J gene TRBJ2-1, with D unclear. This CDR3 has 18 residues. CDR1 is SGHTA, CDR2 FQGNSA, per germline. V dropped 5 bases and J dropped 0 bases, with 20 bases sitting between them. Written as DNA, the CDR3 is TGTGCCAGCAGCGATGACTCTGACTGGCGGAGCTCCTACAATGAGCAGTTCTTC. Protein: CASSDDSDWRSSYNEQFF. Full variable domain (remainder filled in from reference TRBV7-2 and TRBJ2-1): GAGVSQSPSNKVTEKGKDVELRCDPISGHTALYWYRQSLGQGLEFLIYFQGNSAPDKSGLPSDRFSAERTGGSVSTLTIQRTQQEDSAVYLCASSDDSDWRSSYNEQFFGPGTRLTVL.

DNA of the CDR3: TGCGCCAGCAGCTCGGGACAGGGAGTCCCTCCTGGCACTGAAGCTTTCTTT. This translates into CASSSGQGVPPGTEAFF. This chain joins TRBV5-1 and TRBJ1-1; 9 positions agree with TRBD1. The CDR3 extends over 17 amino acids. Unmatched junction bases numbered 13, after V lost 3 bases and J lost 4 bases. CDR1 is SGHRS, CDR2 YFSETQ, per germline.

V and J are TRBV5-8 and TRBJ2-1; D gene uncertain. V lost 1 base, J lost 9 bases, and 14 bases lay in between. The CDR3 runs to 14 residues. Germline values: CDR1 SGHTS, CDR2 YDEGEE. The CDR3 coding sequence is TGTGCCAGCAGCTTGAGTTATTTGTTTGGTGAGCAGTTCTTC. Protein sequence: CASSLSYLFGEQFF.